The present T cell receptor (beta chain) was sequenced within a study of post-analysis software for immune sequencing data. Study overall: The disease courses covered relapsing-remitting, secondary progressive and progressive-relapsing multiple sclerosis. Findings and limits, study-wide: Controls' normalized Chao1 diversity significantly exceeded that of multiple sclerosis patients. By F measure, strong co-clustering occurred among samples prepared in the same batch. Included in a set of about five TRBV segments more frequent in patients than controls were TRBV5-6, TRBV5-1 and TRBV20-1.

This clonotype was recorded a few times. No antigen is known for it. Incorporated into the TCR beta cDNA libraries were unique molecular identifiers, which served to reduce PCR and sequencing biases. The yield from roughly 1 to 10 million T cells was around 500,000 cDNA molecules in total. Each CDR3 protein gets one entry after TCRdb re-called the PCR reads with MiXCR. In the table there are about 200,000 distinct CDR3 sequences, 29% of which are singletons. V lost 4 bases, J lost 4 bases, and 17 bases lay in between. The CDR3 contains 15 residues. Germline V gene lookup returns CDR1 SGHRS and CDR2 YFSETQ.

This TCR derives from a girl aged 2 to 17 with multiple sclerosis. What was sequenced was blood. The chain carries TRBV5-1 and TRBJ1-1; D unclear. CDR3 bases: TGCGCCAGCAGCCAGTCCGGCGTATCGGCCACTGAAGCTTTCTTT. Encoded protein: CASSQSGVSATEAFF.